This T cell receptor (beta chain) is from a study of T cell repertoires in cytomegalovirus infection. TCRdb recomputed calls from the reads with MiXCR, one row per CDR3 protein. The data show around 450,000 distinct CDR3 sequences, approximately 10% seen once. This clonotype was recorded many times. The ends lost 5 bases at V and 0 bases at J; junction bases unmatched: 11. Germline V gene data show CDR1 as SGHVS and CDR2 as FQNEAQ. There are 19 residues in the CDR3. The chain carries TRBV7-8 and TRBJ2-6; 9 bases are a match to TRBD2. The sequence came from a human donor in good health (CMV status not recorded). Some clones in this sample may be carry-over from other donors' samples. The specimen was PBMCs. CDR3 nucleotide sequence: TGTGCCAGCAGCCCTCCGAAAGCGGGGGGACTCTCTGGGGCCAACGTCCTGACTTTC. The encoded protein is CASSPPKAGGLSGANVLTF.